This TCR beta chain was recorded in a study of OX40 agonist ivuxolimab in advanced cancers. The wider study: Head and neck, renal cell, melanoma or hepatocellular carcinoma were the cancers that dose-escalation patients had.

V was trimmed by 2 bases and J by 8 bases, leaving 14 bases between them. The CDR3 is 14 amino acids. Germline V CDR1 and CDR2: SGDLS, YYNGEE. Assay used: immunoSEQ multiplex PCR; TCRdb lists only in-frame clones, some missing. This table holds some 64,000 clones, roughly 81% found once. The sample holds a few counts of this clone. This clonotype originated in an adult with an advanced solid tumor such as melanoma, head and neck, liver or kidney cancer. This chain links TRBV9 with TRBJ1-5; tentative D call: TRBD1 (6 bases). The material sequenced was CD4+ or CD8+ T cells sorted from blood, taken in a trial of the OX40 agonist ivuxolimab. DNA of the CDR3: TGTGCCAGCAGCGTCAAGGGGGGTTCGGAGCCCCAGCATTTT. It encodes CASSVKGGSEPQHF.